The count of the clone carrying this TCR beta chain is one. No antigen is known for it. The validation cohort, a group of over a hundred subjects, included the donors and was separate from the approximately 680-subject first cohort. The data were taken from a study of cytomegalovirus exposure and HLA in healthy donors. Profiled with immunoSEQ multiplex PCR; TCRdb holds only in-frame clones, not every one. The repertoire has about 110,000 clones, about 85% of them found once; the top ten carry roughly 3%. The CDR3 runs to 14 residues. The V end was cut by 2 bases, the J end by 5 bases, with 13 bases between. In germline, CDR1 is MDHEN, CDR2 SYDVKM. Study results and caveats: In vitro checks showed that a few CMV-associated chains really do target CMV antigens.

Input material: PBMCs. The clonotype comes from a woman between 18 and 29 years old in good health and CMV-seronegative. The rearrangement uses TRBV28 and TRBJ2-7, with D possibly being TRBD1 (5 bases). The CDR3, as DNA: TGTGCCAGCAGTTTAAGGGCTGGCAGGGACGAGCAGTACTTC. The encoded protein is CASSLRAGRDEQYF.